The clone carrying this TCR beta chain was detected a few times. The data were obtained in a study of T-cell reconstitution after alpha-beta-depleted transplantation in children. Trimming pared 3 bases from V and 4 bases from J, leaving 9 bases between. The V gene's germline CDR1 is MNHNS and CDR2 SASEGT. The CDR3 sequence is 14 residues long. It was with unique molecular identifiers that the TCRbeta library was prepared. TCRdb itself ran the PCR reads through MiXCR, one entry per CDR3 protein. The data show just under 350,000 distinct CDR3 sequences, with around 15% seen just once and roughly 40% held by the top ten.

The sequencing used PBMCs, mostly from graft donor cells, collected 360 days after TCRalphabeta/CD19-depleted stem cell transplant. This chain joins TRBV6-1 and TRBJ2-2; tentative D call: TRBD1 (5 bases). The receptor was derived from a male patient under 10 years old who had a stem cell transplant for acute lymphoblastic leukemia, so the T cells may come from the graft donor. The DNA for the CDR3 is TGTGCCAGCAGTGACGGACACTCCACCGGGGAGCTGTTTTTT. Protein sequence: CASSDGHSTGELFF.